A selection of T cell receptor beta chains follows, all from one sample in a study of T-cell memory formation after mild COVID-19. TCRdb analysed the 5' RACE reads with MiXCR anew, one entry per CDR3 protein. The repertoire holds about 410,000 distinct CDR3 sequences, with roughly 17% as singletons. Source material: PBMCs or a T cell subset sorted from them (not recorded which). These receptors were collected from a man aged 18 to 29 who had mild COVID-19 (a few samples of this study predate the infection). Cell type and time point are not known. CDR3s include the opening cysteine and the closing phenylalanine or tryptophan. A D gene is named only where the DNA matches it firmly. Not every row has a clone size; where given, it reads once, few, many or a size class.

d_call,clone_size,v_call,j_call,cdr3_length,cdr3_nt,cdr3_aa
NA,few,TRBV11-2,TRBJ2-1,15,TGTGCCAGCAGCCCTGAGAACTCCTTTGGGAATGAGCAGTTCTTC,CASSPENSFGNEQFF
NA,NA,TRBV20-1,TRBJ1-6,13,TGCAGTGCTAGAGCTCAGAGCGGCTCACCCCTCCACTTT,CSARAQSGSPLHF
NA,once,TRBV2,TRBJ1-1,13,TGTGCCAGCAGTGAAGCGTTAAACACTGAAGCTTTCTTT,CASSEALNTEAFF
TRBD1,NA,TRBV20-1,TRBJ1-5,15,TGCAGTGCTAGAGCCTGGACAGGGGTCGATCAGCCCCAGCATTTT,CSARAWTGVDQPQHF
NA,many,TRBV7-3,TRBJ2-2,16,TGTGCCAGCAGCTCGATGAACAGGGAGGTTGGCGGGGAGCTGTTTTTT,CASSSMNREVGGELFF
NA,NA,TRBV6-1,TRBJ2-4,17,TGTGCCAGCAGTGAAGCGCTGGCCCTTGGGGCCAAAAACATTCAGTACTTC,CASSEALALGAKNIQYF
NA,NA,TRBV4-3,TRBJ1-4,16,TGCGCCAGCAGCCAACCCACCGGGACGAGGGACGAAAAACTGTTTTTT,CASSQPTGTRDEKLFF
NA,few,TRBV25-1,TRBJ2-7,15,TGTGCCAGCAGTGGCCCCGGGCCGACCCCCTACGAGCAGTACTTC,CASSGPGPTPYEQYF
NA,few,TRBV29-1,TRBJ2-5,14,TGCAGCGTTGTACGGTCCCTCGGGGAAGAGACCCAGTACTTC,CSVVRSLGEETQYF
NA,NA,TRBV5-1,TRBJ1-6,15,TGCGCCAGCAGCTTGGGTCCGGGATCGAATTCACCCCTCCACTTT,CASSLGPGSNSPLHF
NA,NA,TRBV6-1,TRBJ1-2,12,TGTGCCAGCAGTCTCGTGAACTATGGCTACACCTTC,CASSLVNYGYTF
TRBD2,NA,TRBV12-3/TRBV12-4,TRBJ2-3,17,TGTGCCAGCAGCCGTAGCGGGGGTAGTGCTAGCACAGATACGCAGTATTTT,CASSRSGGSASTDTQYF
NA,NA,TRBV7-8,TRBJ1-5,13,TGTGCCAGCAGCTTATTCCAGGACCAGCCCCAGCATTTT,CASSLFQDQPQHF
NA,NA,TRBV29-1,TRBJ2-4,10,TGCAGCGTTGAGGAGTCCATTCAGTACTTC,CSVEESIQYF
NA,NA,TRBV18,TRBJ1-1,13,TGTGCCACCCGGCAGGGGCTGGGGACTGAAGCTTTCTTT,CATRQGLGTEAFF
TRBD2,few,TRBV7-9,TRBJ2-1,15,TGTGCCACCAGGCTCTACCTAGCGGGTTACAATGAGCAGTTCTTC,CATRLYLAGYNEQFF
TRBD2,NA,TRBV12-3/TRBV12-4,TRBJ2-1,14,TGTGCCAGCAGTAGACTAGCGAACCTCAATGAGCAGTTCTTC,CASSRLANLNEQFF
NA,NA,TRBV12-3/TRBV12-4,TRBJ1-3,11,TGTGCCAACCCGGAGGGGAACACCATATATTTT,CANPEGNTIYF
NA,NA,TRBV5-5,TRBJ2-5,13,TGTGCCAGCAGCCCGCTAGGGGGAGAGACCCAGTACTTC,CASSPLGGETQYF
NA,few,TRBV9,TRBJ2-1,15,TGTGCCAGCAGCACCACGCCAGGATGGGGTAATGAGCAGTTCTTC,CASSTTPGWGNEQFF
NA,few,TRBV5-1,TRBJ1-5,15,TGCGCCAGCAGCCGGGAGGCGGGTAACAATCAGCCCCAGCATTTT,CASSREAGNNQPQHF
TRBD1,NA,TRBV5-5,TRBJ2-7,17,TGTGCCAGCAGCTCGCTCCCCTACGGGACAGGGTCCTACGAGCAGTACTTC,CASSSLPYGTGSYEQYF
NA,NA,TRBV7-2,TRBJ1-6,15,TGTGCCAGCAGCCCTAGAGGAGGGAGTAATTCACCCCTCCACTTT,CASSPRGGSNSPLHF
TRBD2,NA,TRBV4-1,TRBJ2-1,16,TGCGCCAGCAGCCAAGAGGGACTAGCGGGGGGGCCGAGGCAGTTCTTC,CASSQEGLAGGPRQFF
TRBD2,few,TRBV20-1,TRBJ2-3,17,TGCAGTGCTAGAGGGCTAGCGGGGGGACACGACACAGATACGCAGTATTTT,CSARGLAGGHDTDTQYF
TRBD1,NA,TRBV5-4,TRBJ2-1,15,TGTGCCAGCAGCTTATGGGACAGGGGGCGGAATGAGCAGTTCTTC,CASSLWDRGRNEQFF
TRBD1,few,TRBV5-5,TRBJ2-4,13,TGTGCCAGCAGCATAGAGACAGGGGACATTCAGTACTTC,CASSIETGDIQYF
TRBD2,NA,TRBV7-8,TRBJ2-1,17,TGTGCCAGCAGCTTACTGAGGGGGCTAGCGGGAAGAAATGAGCAGTTCTTC,CASSLLRGLAGRNEQFF
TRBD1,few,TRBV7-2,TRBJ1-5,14,TGTGCCAGCAGCCAAAAGACAGGGAGTCAGCCCCAGCATTTT,CASSQKTGSQPQHF
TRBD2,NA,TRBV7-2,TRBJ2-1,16,TGTGCCAGCAGCTTACTGCGGGGGGGTTCCTACAATGAGCAGTTCTTC,CASSLLRGGSYNEQFF
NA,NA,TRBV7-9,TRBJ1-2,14,TGTGCCAGCAGCTTAATCGAGTTGGCTTTGGGCTACACCTTC,CASSLIELALGYTF
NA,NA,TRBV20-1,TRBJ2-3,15,TGCAGTGCTAGAGTTCATGGGTTATCAGCAGATACGCAGTATTTT,CSARVHGLSADTQYF
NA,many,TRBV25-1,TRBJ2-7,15,TGTGCCAGCAGTGAGCACGGGGGCCCAAGGTACGAGCAGTACTTC,CASSEHGGPRYEQYF
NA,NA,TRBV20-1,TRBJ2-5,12,TGCAGTGCTAGAGATGAGGGAGAGACCCAGTACTTC,CSARDEGETQYF
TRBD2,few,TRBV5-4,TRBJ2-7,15,TGTGCCAGCAGCTTGATAGCGGGGGATCCCTACGAGCAGTACTTC,CASSLIAGDPYEQYF
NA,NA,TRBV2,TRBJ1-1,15,TGTGCCAGCAGCCGCCTTCCTTTTTTCGACACTGAAGCTTTCTTT,CASSRLPFFDTEAFF
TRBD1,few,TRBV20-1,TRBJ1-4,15,TGCAGTGCTAGAGGGAACAGGGGAACTAATGAAAAACTGTTTTTT,CSARGNRGTNEKLFF
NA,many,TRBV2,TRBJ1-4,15,TGTGCCAGCACCGGGGGAAGGACCACTAATGAAAAACTGTTTTTT,CASTGGRTTNEKLFF
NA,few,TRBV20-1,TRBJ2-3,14,TGCAGTGCGTCCCTGGCGGGGGCGGGGGATACGCAGTATTTT,CSASLAGAGDTQYF
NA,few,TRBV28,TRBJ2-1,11,TGTGCCAGCAGTTTAATGCGTGAGCAGTTCTTC,CASSLMREQFF
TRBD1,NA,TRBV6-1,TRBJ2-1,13,TGTGCCAGCATGGGGACAGGGCGGGGTGAGCAGTTCTTC,CASMGTGRGEQFF
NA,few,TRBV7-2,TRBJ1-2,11,TGTGCCAGCACTACGGGGTATGGCTACACCTTC,CASTTGYGYTF
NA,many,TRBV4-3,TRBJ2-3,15,TGTGCCAGCAGCCCATCGGGGGGCAGAACAGATACGCAGTATTTT,CASSPSGGRTDTQYF
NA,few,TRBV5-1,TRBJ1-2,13,TGCGCCAGCAGATCCGGGACCGCTTTAGGCTACACCTTC,CASRSGTALGYTF
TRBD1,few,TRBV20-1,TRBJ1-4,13,TGCAGTGCTCGAAGGACAGGGGATGAAAAACTGTTTTTT,CSARRTGDEKLFF
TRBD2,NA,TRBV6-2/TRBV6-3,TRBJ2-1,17,TGTGCCAGCAGTCCGGGACTAGCGGGGGGCCACTACAATGAGCAGTTCTTC,CASSPGLAGGHYNEQFF
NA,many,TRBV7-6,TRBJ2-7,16,TGTGCCAGCAGCCCAAACGCCGGGGGACCGGCCTACGAGCAGTACTTC,CASSPNAGGPAYEQYF
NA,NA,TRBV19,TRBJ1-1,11,TGTGCCAGTAGTATGACCACAGAAGCTTTCTTT,CASSMTTEAFF
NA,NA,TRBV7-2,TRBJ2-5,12,TGTGCCAGCAGCAGTGACGGTCACCCCCAGTACTTC,CASSSDGHPQYF
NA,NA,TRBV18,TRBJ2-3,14,TGTGCCAGCTCACCACTGTCAGAAACAGATACGCAGTATTTT,CASSPLSETDTQYF
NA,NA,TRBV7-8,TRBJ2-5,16,TGTGCCAGCAGCCGCGGGACAGTGATAGTTGTAGAGACCCAGTACTTC,CASSRGTVIVVETQYF
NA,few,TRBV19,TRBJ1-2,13,TGTGCCAGTAGTATAGCTCGCCAGACCGGCTACACCTTC,CASSIARQTGYTF
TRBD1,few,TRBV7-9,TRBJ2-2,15,TGTGCCAGCAGCTTAAAGGACAGGGACACCGGGGAGCTGTTTTTT,CASSLKDRDTGELFF